This T cell receptor (beta chain) was sequenced in a study of technical replicates of blood from several donors. TCRdb's copy holds only in-frame clones and misses some; the assay was immunoSEQ multiplex PCR. Altogether around 80,000 clones are present, over 90% being singletons, with the ten largest covering around 0.37%. The CDR3 is 15 residues long. The germline V gene encodes CDR1 SGDLS and CDR2 YYNGEE. V lost 3 bases to trimming and J lost 1 base; unmatched junction nucleotides: 1. The rearrangement uses TRBV9 and TRBJ2-7, with TRBD2 matching over 13 bases. This clonotype was obtained from a human donor in good health. The sequenced sample was T cells isolated from PBMCs. CDR3 nucleotide sequence: TGTGCCAGCAGCGCGGGACTAGCGGGATCCTACGAGCAGTACTTC. Protein sequence: CASSAGLAGSYEQYF.